Below are 18 T cell receptor beta chains sequenced from a single sample in a study of blood T cells in healthy people across ages. Primers used in a second PCR of about 7 to 12 cycles were a sample-barcoded 5' primer and a J-beta primer mix. TCRdb re-called the 5' RACE reads with MiXCR, one entry per CDR3 protein. Of hundreds of thousands of distinct CDR3 sequences in the sample, 40% to 55% are singletons; the top ten hold 20% to 25%. Sequenced: blood. Every receptor here comes from a man older than 75 in good health.

This clonotype was found a few times. This chain joins TRBV7-2 and TRBJ1-1; possibly TRBD1 for D (6 bases). The CDR3 is 15 residues long. V was pared by 5 bases and J by 1 base, with 14 bases between. Germline V lookup: CDR1 SGHTA, CDR2 FQGNSA. The CDR3 region has the DNA TGTGCCAGCAGCCTAAAGGGGGTCGCGAACACTGAAGCTTTCTTT. Translating it yields CASSLKGVANTEAFF.

The chain joins TRBV7-3 to TRBJ2-1; tentatively, D is TRBD1 (6 bases). This CDR3 region has 13 residues. CDR1 is SGHTA, CDR2 FQGTGA, per germline. Trimming shortened V by 5 bases and J by 9 bases, and 14 bases separated the two germline ends. The CDR3: CASSSSTQGEQFF. The CDR3 DNA sequence: TGTGCCAGCAGCAGCTCAACACAGGGTGAGCAGTTCTTC.

There are many counts of this clonotype. The CDR3 loop reads CASSSTPGLTEQFF. CDR3 bases: TGTGCCAGCAGCTCCACACCGGGACTTACCGAGCAGTTCTTC. The V and J genes are TRBV7-3 and TRBJ2-1; tentative D call: TRBD2 (6 bases). From germline, CDR1 is SGHTA and CDR2 FQGTGA. This CDR3 region has 14 residues. V was clipped by 4 bases and J by 10 bases, with 17 bases between them.

This clonotype turned up a few times. The genes are TRBV4-1 and TRBJ2-1; TRBD1 is a possible D gene (6 bases). CDR1 MGHRA and CDR2 YSYEKL come from the germline V gene. This CDR3 region has 16 residues. Trimming pared 4 bases from V and 2 bases from J, leaving 15 bases between. CDR3 coding DNA: TGCGCCAGCAGCCTCCGTGGGGACACCACCTACAATGAGCAGTTCTTC. This encodes CASSLRGDTTYNEQFF.

This clonotype was recorded many times. The chain recombines TRBV7-9 with TRBJ2-1; TRBD2 matches 11 bases. The J segment lost 8 bases and the V segment lost 5 bases, leaving 11 bases of the junction unmatched. The CDR3 covers 16 residues. Germline V gives CDR1 SEHNR, CDR2 FQNEAQ (reference sequence). This CDR3 is CASSLVGTSGEDEQFF. The DNA of the CDR3 is TGTGCCAGCAGCCTAGTCGGGACTAGCGGAGAAGATGAGCAGTTCTTC.

As concerns this clonotype: Its ends do not fully match the called genes, so a read error is possible. This sequence joins TRBV7-2 and TRBJ2-7; perhaps TRBD1 as D (6 bases). The DNA end is a closer match to TRBJ2-5, so the J assignment may be wrong. The germline CDR1 and CDR2 sequences are SGHTA and FQGNSA. The CDR3 consists of 13 residues. CDR3 sequence: CASSGQYQGTQYF. The CDR3 nucleotides read TGTGCCAGCAGCGGACAGTACCAAGGGACCCAGTACTTC.

The chain uses TRBV7-2 and TRBJ2-5, with D perhaps TRBD1 or TRBD2 (7 bases each). Germline V gives CDR1 SGHTA, CDR2 FQGNSA. This CDR3 is built from 15 residues. Trimming pared 4 bases from V and 5 bases from J, leaving 17 bases between. CDR3 sequence reads: CASSSQGGGLETQYF. The CDR3 DNA reads TGTGCCAGCAGCTCCCAGGGAGGGGGCCTCGAGACCCAGTACTTC.

The chain couples TRBV2 to TRBJ2-5; D is ambiguous. Germline assignment: CDR1 SNHLY and CDR2 FYNNEI. CDR3 length equals 13 residues. V gave up 2 bases and J gave up 3 bases, with 7 bases separating them. CDR3 protein: CASSERWEETQYF. CDR3 nucleotide sequence: TGTGCCAGCAGTGAACGATGGGAAGAGACCCAGTACTTC.

V gene TRBV11-2 combines with J gene TRBJ2-1, with D maybe TRBD2 (5 bases). The CDR3 totals 16 residues. The germline gives CDR1 SGHAT, CDR2 FQNNGV. The germline V and J ends were trimmed by 0 bases and 4 bases, with 13 bases remaining between them. This CDR3 reads CASSLELALTYNEQFF. The CDR3 DNA sequence: TGTGCCAGCAGCTTAGAATTAGCGCTTACTTACAATGAGCAGTTCTTC.

The chain combines TRBV7-9 with TRBJ1-4, with TRBD1 as a possible D gene (5 bases). The CDR3 is made up of 15 amino acids. Trimming pared 1 base from V and 7 bases from J, leaving 13 bases between. In germline, CDR1 is SEHNR, CDR2 FQNEAQ (reference sequence). As DNA, the CDR3 is TGTGCCAGCAGCTTAGGGGACCGCACGGGTGAAAAACTGTTTTTT. Its protein is CASSLGDRTGEKLFF.

The genes are TRBV7-9 and TRBJ2-4, with 8 bases that match TRBD1. This CDR3 has 17 amino acids. Germline CDR1 reads SEHNR; CDR2 reads FQNEAQ (reference sequence). Trimming at V came to 5 bases and at J to 3 bases, leaving 12 bases not matched to a gene. CDR3: CASSQTAGGIFKNIQYF. Written as DNA, the CDR3 is TGTGCCAGCAGCCAGACGGCAGGGGGCATCTTCAAAAACATTCAGTACTTC. Filled out from reference TRBV7-9 and TRBJ2-4, the complete variable domain reads DTGVSQNPRHKITKRGQNVTFRCDPISEHNRLYWYRQTLGQGPEFLTYFQNEAQLEKSRLLSDRFSAERPKGSFSTLEIQRTEQGDSAMYLCASSQTAGGIFKNIQYFGAGTRLSVL.

The V gene is TRBV20-1, the J gene TRBJ2-5; 8 bases align to TRBD2. The trim removed 1 base at V and 3 bases at J, leaving 10 bases unmatched. Germline V gene sequence: CDR1 DFQATT, CDR2 SNEGSKA (reference sequence). The CDR3 runs to 16 residues. The CDR3 sequence: CSARGFGGLGKETQYF. CDR3 DNA: TGCAGTGCTAGAGGATTCGGGGGACTAGGCAAAGAGACCCAGTACTTC.

The table lists this clonotype with many counts. This chain joins TRBV6-1 and TRBJ2-1; TRBD2 matches at 14 bases. CDR1 is MNHNS and CDR2 is SASEGT in the germline V gene. Trimming took 5 bases from V and 7 from J; bases not matched to a gene: 19. CDR3 size: 20 residues. This chain's CDR3 is CASSLDPGLAGGARPNEQFF. Written as DNA, the CDR3 is TGTGCCAGCAGTCTAGACCCCGGACTAGCGGGGGGCGCGAGACCGAATGAGCAGTTCTTC.

The V and J genes are TRBV7-9 and TRBJ2-3, with 14 bases that match TRBD2. Trimming cost V 4 bases and J 4 bases; bases outside gene matches: 7. Germline V gives CDR1 SEHNR, CDR2 FQNEAQ (reference sequence). This CDR3 region has 17 residues. CDR3 nucleotides: TGTGCCAGCAGCTCCCCGTGGACTAGCGGGAGGTCAGATACGCAGTATTTT. This codes for CASSSPWTSGRSDTQYF. The complete variable domain, with remaining parts taken from reference TRBV7-9 and TRBJ2-3, reads DTGVSQNPRHKITKRGQNVTFRCDPISEHNRLYWYRQTLGQGPEFLTYFQNEAQLEKSRLLSDRFSAERPKGSFSTLEIQRTEQGDSAMYLCASSSPWTSGRSDTQYFGPGTRLTVL.

This rearrangement joins TRBV2 to TRBJ2-1, with D tentatively TRBD1 (7 bases). CDR1 SNHLY and CDR2 FYNNEI come from the germline V gene. The CDR3 sequence is 15 residues long. Trimming shortened V by 10 bases and J by 8 bases, and 24 bases separated the two germline ends. For the CDR3, the DNA is TGTGCCACTCAGGGGGGAGCAGGGGCGTTCCATGAGCAGTTCTTC. Translation gives CATQGGAGAFHEQFF.

The J gene is TRBJ2-5, the V gene TRBV7-6; 7 bases are shared with TRBD2. The J call could be wrong; TRBJ2-7 is a better fit for the DNA end. CDR3 size: 14 residues. Germline assignment: CDR1 SGHVS and CDR2 FNYEAQ. CDR3 region: CASSLDGEGYEQYF. CDR3 DNA sequence: TGTGCCAGCAGCTTAGATGGGGAGGGCTACGAGCAGTACTTC.

This chain connects TRBV29-1 to TRBJ2-1, with D hard to call. CDR3 length: 12 amino acids. Germline V gene sequence: CDR1 SQVTM, CDR2 ANQGSEA. V lost 4 bases and J 8 bases, leaving 12 bases between the germline ends. The CDR3 spells CSVGLSLDEQFF. For the CDR3, the DNA is TGCAGCGTTGGACTCTCTTTGGATGAGCAGTTCTTC.

The V gene is TRBV10-3, the J gene TRBJ2-4, with 13 positions matching TRBD2. The CDR3 contains 15 residues. Germline V gives CDR1 ENHRY, CDR2 SYGVKD. The junction had 13 bases not matched to a gene; V was cut back by 7 bases and J by 13 bases. CDR3 bases: TGTGCCATCACCAAATCCGGACTAGCGGGAGAAGAGCAGTACTTC. This sequence encodes CAITKSGLAGEEQYF.